This passage covers 24 T cell receptor beta chains from one sample sequenced in a study of blood T cell repertoires in COVID-19. Sequencing was performed with immunoSEQ multiplex PCR; in TCRdb, only in-frame clones are kept and a portion is missing. This table holds a few hundred thousand clones, more than 70% found once. Sequencing used peripheral blood. These receptor sequences come from a woman under 40 with COVID-19, enrolled during active disease.

This clone has a handful of counts. This chain links TRBV7-6 with TRBJ2-5; D gene uncertain. Germline V gene data show CDR1 as SGHVS and CDR2 as FNYEAQ. The length of the CDR3 is 12 residues. Trimming cost V 4 bases and J 2 bases, with 5 bases left between them. The DNA of the CDR3 is TGTGCCAGCAGCTCCCGGCAAGAGACCCAGTACTTC. This encodes CASSSRQETQYF.

The chain has TRBV18 and TRBJ1-1; D is undetermined. Trimming shortened V by 3 bases and J by 5 bases, and 16 bases separated the two germline ends. Germline lookup yields CDR1 KGHSH and CDR2 LQKENI. The CDR3 is 15 amino acids. The CDR3 protein is CASSPRPSSGTEAFF. The CDR3 DNA reads TGTGCCAGCTCACCGAGGCCCTCTTCGGGGACTGAAGCTTTCTTT.

This chain joins TRBV11-2 and TRBJ2-7; 10 positions match TRBD2. CDR3 size: 17 residues. With V trimmed by 1 base and J by 9 bases, 15 bases remained unmatched. Looked up from germline, CDR1 is SGHAT and CDR2 is FQNNGV. CDR3 sequence (DNA): TGTGCCAGCAGCTTAGTGAGCGGGACTAGCGCCTTAGGGGCGCAGTACTTC. It codes for CASSLVSGTSALGAQYF.

This chain links TRBV5-1 with TRBJ2-7, with D maybe TRBD2 (5 bases). Germline CDR1 is SGHRS and CDR2 is YFSETQ. The V and J ends lost 4 bases and 0 bases respectively, with 11 bases between them. This CDR3 has 14 residues. The CDR3 loop reads CASSPMGSSYEQYF. Here the CDR3 DNA reads TGCGCCAGCAGCCCTATGGGGAGCTCCTACGAGCAGTACTTC.

This clone appeared a few times. The gene calls are TRBV28 and TRBJ2-7; 8 nucleotides align to TRBD1. Germline V CDR1 and CDR2: MDHEN, SYDVKM. The CDR3 totals 10 residues. Trimming cost V 10 bases and J 11 bases; bases outside gene matches: 7. CDR3 bases: TGTGCCACCGACAGGGGTAATGAGTACTTC. Translated, it gives CATDRGNEYF.

The V call is TRBV15, the J call TRBJ1-5; TRBD1 aligns across 7 bases. Trimming at V came to 0 bases and at J to 6 bases, leaving 5 bases not matched to a gene. The CDR3 is 15 amino acids. From germline, CDR1 is LNHNV and CDR2 YYDKDF (reference sequence). The CDR3 DNA follows: TGTGCCACCAGCAGAGATCAGGGGGACGGTCAGCCCCAGCATTTT. As protein: CATSRDQGDGQPQHF.

The rearrangement links TRBV28 to TRBJ2-1; D gene ambiguous. V was pared by 5 bases and J by 6 bases, with 8 bases between. The CDR3 contains 12 residues. Germline values: CDR1 MDHEN, CDR2 SYDVKM. The CDR3 spells CASSELVNEQFF. CDR3 coding DNA: TGTGCCAGCAGTGAGCTGGTCAATGAGCAGTTCTTC.

The V and J genes are TRBV15 and TRBJ2-3; no firm D call. Germline loops: CDR1 LNHNV, CDR2 YYDKDF (reference sequence). Between the trimmed V and J ends, which lost 0 bases and 0 bases, there was a span of 7 bases. The CDR3 sequence is 15 residues long. CDR3 residues: CATSRETVSTDTQYF. The CDR3, as DNA: TGTGCCACCAGCAGAGAAACAGTAAGCACAGATACGCAGTATTTT.

This chain joins TRBV18 and TRBJ1-2; weak D call: TRBD1 (6 bases). V was shortened by 4 bases and J by 3 bases, with 12 bases between the two germline ends. Per germline, CDR1 KGHSH and CDR2 LQKENI. The CDR3 runs to 14 residues. The CDR3 loop reads CASSLTDSHYGYTF. The CDR3 region has the DNA TGTGCCAGCTCACTGACGGACAGCCACTATGGCTACACCTTC.

This clone has only one observation. This chain connects TRBV6-2 or TRBV6-3 to TRBJ2-5; 12 bases map to TRBD1. Germline trimming cut 5 bases from V and 6 bases from J; bases unmatched to any gene: 4. Germline V gene lookup returns CDR1 MNHEY and CDR2 SVGEGT. The CDR3 runs to 14 residues. Here the CDR3 DNA reads TGTGCCAGCAGTCGGGGACAGGGGGCCAAGACCCAGTACTTC. This sequence encodes CASSRGQGAKTQYF.

V gene TRBV5-6 combines with J gene TRBJ1-4; 7 bases align to TRBD1. This CDR3 has 13 residues. The germline gives CDR1 SGHDT, CDR2 YYEEEE. The J segment lost 10 bases and the V segment lost 4 bases, leaving 7 bases of the junction unmatched. CDR3 DNA: TGTGCCAGCAGCAGACCGACAGGGTCAAAACTGTTTTTT. Protein: CASSRPTGSKLFF.

This clone was counted at least ten times. The chain joins TRBV5-5 to TRBJ2-7, with D possibly matching TRBD2 (6 bases). Trimming took off 4 bases at V and 0 bases at J, with 17 bases between the two ends. CDR1 is SGHKS, CDR2 YYEKEE, per germline (reference sequence). This CDR3 contains 16 residues. Written as DNA, the CDR3 is TGTGCCAGCAGCCGTTTAGCGGACTGGAGCTCCTACGAGCAGTACTTC. This sequence encodes CASSRLADWSSYEQYF.

The chain couples TRBV9 to TRBJ2-7; D is unclear. CDR1 is SGDLS and CDR2 is YYNGEE in the germline V gene. The CDR3 covers 14 residues. With 0 bases removed from V and 2 bases from J, the gap between germline ends came to 9 bases. The CDR3 DNA reads TGTGCCAGCAGCGTAGCTCCTACTACCTACGAGCAGTACTTC. It yields the protein CASSVAPTTYEQYF.

The chain carries TRBV9 and TRBJ2-2, with D perhaps TRBD2 (5 bases). Germline V gives CDR1 SGDLS, CDR2 YYNGEE. CDR3 size: 15 residues. Trimming shortened V by 0 bases and J by 6 bases, and 12 bases separated the two germline ends. For the CDR3, the DNA is TGTGCCAGCAGCGTAGACCCAAGCGGAGCCGGGGAGCTGTTTTTT. Its translation is CASSVDPSGAGELFF.

There are a few counts of this clone. The rearrangement joins TRBV5-1 to TRBJ1-3; 9 bases map to TRBD1. The CDR3 sequence is 19 residues long. J gave up 8 bases and V 4 bases, and 22 bases lay outside the gene matches. CDR1 and CDR2 (germline): SGHRS, YFSETQ. In DNA, the CDR3 is TGCGCCAGCAGCCAAAGGGACAGGGAGTCAAAGATTCAAGTGGACACCATATATTTT. It encodes CASSQRDRESKIQVDTIYF. Full variable domain (rest looked up from reference TRBV5-1 and TRBJ1-3): KAGVTQTPRYLIKTRGQQVTLSCSPISGHRSVSWYQQTPGQGLQFLFEYFSETQRNKGNFPGRFSGRQFSNSRSEMNVSTLELGDSALYLCASSQRDRESKIQVDTIYFGEGSWLTVV.

The CDR3 is CASSKEGTGMTEAFF. The CDR3 DNA is TGTGCCAGCAGCAAAGAAGGAACAGGGATGACTGAAGCTTTCTTT. This chain links TRBV21-1 with TRBJ1-1; the table's D call, TRBD1, was not checked against the DNA. TRBV21-1 is termed a pseudogene. CDR3 length: 15 residues.

This chain's CDR3 is CAVRDTGTDTQYF. In DNA form, the CDR3 reads TGTGCCGTTCGGGACACTGGCACAGATACGCAGTATTTT. The V gene is TRBV6-5, the J gene TRBJ2-3; a weak D match, TRBD1 (6 bases). Germline CDR1 MNHEY, CDR2 SVGAGI. This CDR3 comprises 13 residues. The ends were cut back, 11 bases at V and 1 base at J, with 13 bases in the middle.

The rearrangement uses TRBV7-9 and TRBJ2-2; no definite D call. V shed 1 base and J shed 7 bases, with 4 bases lying between them. The CDR3 loop spans 12 amino acids. CDR1 is SEHNR, CDR2 FQNEAQ, per germline (reference sequence). CDR3 region: CASSLDGGELFF. The CDR3 region has the DNA TGTGCCAGCAGCTTAGACGGCGGGGAGCTGTTTTTT.

The chain combines TRBV6-5 with TRBJ1-2; a weak D match, TRBD1 (6 bases). The CDR3 extends over 14 amino acids. Per germline, CDR1 MNHEY and CDR2 SVGAGI. V lost 2 bases, J lost 7 bases, and 14 bases lay in between. CDR3 protein: CASSYLQGRGGYTF. CDR3 in DNA: TGTGCCAGCAGTTACCTGCAGGGGAGAGGTGGCTACACCTTC.

The chain employs TRBV10-3 and TRBJ1-1; TRBD1 aligns across 8 bases. Germline-derived CDR1 and CDR2 are ENHRY and SYGVKD. V shed 8 bases, J shed 6 bases, and the junction held 11 bases outside the gene matches. The CDR3 runs to 14 residues. CDR3 residues: CAIVLGQGSAEAFF. The CDR3 DNA sequence: TGTGCCATCGTCCTTGGACAGGGTTCAGCTGAAGCTTTCTTT.

This chain links TRBV19 with TRBJ2-2, with TRBD2 matching 9 bases. The CDR3 contains 17 residues. Germline-derived CDR1 and CDR2 are LNHDA and SQIVND (reference sequence). With V trimmed by 4 bases and J by 2 bases, 8 bases remained unmatched. DNA for the CDR3: TGTGCCAGTAGTAGTCCTAGCGGGATGCCTAACACCGGGGAGCTGTTTTTT. Translating it yields CASSSPSGMPNTGELFF. Full variable domain (remainder filled in from reference TRBV19 and TRBJ2-2): DGGITQSPKYLFRKEGQNVTLSCEQNLNHDAMYWYRQDPGQGLRLIYYSQIVNDFQKGDIAEGYSVSREKKESFPLTVTSAQKNPTAFYLCASSSPSGMPNTGELFFGEGSRLTVL.

The chain combines TRBV10-2 with TRBJ2-7, with D possibly TRBD1 on 5 matching bases. The length of the CDR3 is 14 residues. Trimming cost V 3 bases and J 2 bases, with 11 bases left between them. The germline CDR1 and CDR2 sequences are WSHSY and SAAADI. CDR3 sequence reads: CASSEWTDTYEQYF. CDR3 in DNA: TGCGCCAGCAGTGAATGGACGGACACCTACGAGCAGTACTTC.

The gene calls are TRBV28 and TRBJ2-7; possibly TRBD2 for D (7 bases). V lost 6 bases to trimming and J lost 9 bases, with 15 bases between them. Germline V gives CDR1 MDHEN, CDR2 SYDVKM. The length of the CDR3 is 12 residues. The chain's CDR3 is CASSYPGGRQYF. CDR3 nucleotides: TGTGCCAGCAGCTACCCCGGGGGGCGGCAGTACTTC.

The rearrangement joins TRBV4-3 to TRBJ2-3; 9 bases agree with TRBD2. The germline V gene has CDR1 LGHNA and CDR2 YSLEER. The ends lost 1 base at V and 1 base at J; junction bases unmatched: 3. This CDR3 has 16 residues. The CDR3 is CASSQGAGGGTDTQYF. CDR3 nucleotide sequence: TGCGCCAGCAGCCAAGGGGCGGGAGGGGGCACAGATACGCAGTATTTT.